The T cell receptor beta chain under discussion was sequenced for a study of PD-1 blockade in classical Hodgkin lymphoma. Across the study: Nivolumab dosed at 3 mg/kg went to patients intravenously every 2 weeks. Findings and limits, study-wide: Prior to therapy, complete responders displayed diversity much like that of newly diagnosed patients.

To note about this clone: Its antigen is currently unknown.

Every patient experienced relapse after autologous stem cell transplantation, and brentuximab vedotin exposure varied. Classification of best responses gave complete response, partial response or progressive disease. V was clipped by 5 bases and J by 4 bases; unmatched bases: 4. This CDR3 has 15 residues. Germline loops: CDR1 MNHEY, CDR2 SVGAGI. Measured with immunoSEQ multiplex PCR; TCRdb has only the in-frame clones, and not every one. The top ten clones hold 8% to 13% of a sample with about 58,000 clones, less than 95% of them seen once. This TCR was sampled from a human donor with classical Hodgkin lymphoma. The V gene is TRBV6-5, the J gene TRBJ1-5, with 11 bases matching TRBD1. Sequences were derived from peripheral blood mononuclear cells (PBMCs), sampled before the second cycle of nivolumab. The CDR3 loop reads CASSGQGAWNQPQHF. The CDR3 DNA reads as TGTGCCAGCAGTGGACAGGGGGCTTGGAATCAGCCCCAGCATTTT.